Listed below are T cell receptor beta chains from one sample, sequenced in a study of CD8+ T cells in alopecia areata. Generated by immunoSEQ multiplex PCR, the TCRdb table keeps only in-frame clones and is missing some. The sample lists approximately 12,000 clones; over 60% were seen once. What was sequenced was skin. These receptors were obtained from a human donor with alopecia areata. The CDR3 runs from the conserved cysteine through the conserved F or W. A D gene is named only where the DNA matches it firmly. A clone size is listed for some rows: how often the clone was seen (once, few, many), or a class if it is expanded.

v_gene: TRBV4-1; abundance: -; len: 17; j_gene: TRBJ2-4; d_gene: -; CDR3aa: CASSQGGAGVAKNIQYF; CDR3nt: TGCGCCAGCAGCCAAGGGGGAGCAGGGGTAGCCAAAAACATTCAGTACTTC
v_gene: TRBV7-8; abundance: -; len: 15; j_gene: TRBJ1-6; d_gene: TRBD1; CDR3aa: CASSFEDRDNSPLHF; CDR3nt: TGTGCCAGCAGCTTCGAGGACAGGGACAATTCACCCCTCCACTTT
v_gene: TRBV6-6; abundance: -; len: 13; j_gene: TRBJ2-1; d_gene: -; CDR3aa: CASSSPDSNEQFF; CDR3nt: TGTGCCAGCAGTTCCCCGGACTCGAATGAGCAGTTCTTC
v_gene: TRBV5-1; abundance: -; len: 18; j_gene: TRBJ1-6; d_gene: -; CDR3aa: CASRVTTFGGSRYSPLHF; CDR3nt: TGCGCCAGCAGAGTAACTACGTTCGGGGGATCCAGGTATTCACCCCTCCACTTT
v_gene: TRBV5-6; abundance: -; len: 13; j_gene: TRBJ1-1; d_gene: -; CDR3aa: CASSLVRGTEAFF; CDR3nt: TGTGCCAGCAGCTTGGTACGAGGGACTGAAGCTTTCTTT
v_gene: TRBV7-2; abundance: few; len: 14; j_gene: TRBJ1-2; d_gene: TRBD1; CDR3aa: CASSTGQGAYGYTF; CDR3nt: TGTGCCAGCAGCACGGGACAGGGGGCGTATGGCTACACCTTC
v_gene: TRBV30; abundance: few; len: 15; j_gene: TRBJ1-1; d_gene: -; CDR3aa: CAWSSPGTGNTEAFF; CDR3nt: TGTGCCTGGAGTTCCCCAGGGACGGGGAACACTGAAGCTTTCTTT
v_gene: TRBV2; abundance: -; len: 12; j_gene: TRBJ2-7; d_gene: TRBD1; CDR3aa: CASSRDSYEQYF; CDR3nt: TGTGCCAGCAGTAGGGACAGTTACGAGCAGTACTTC
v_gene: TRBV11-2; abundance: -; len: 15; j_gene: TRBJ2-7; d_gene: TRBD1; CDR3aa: CASSSTWDRPYEQYF; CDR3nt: TGTGCCAGCAGCTCCACGTGGGACAGACCCTACGAGCAGTACTTC
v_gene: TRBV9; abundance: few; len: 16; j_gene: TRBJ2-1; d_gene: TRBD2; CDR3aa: CASSVGDSGGRNEQFF; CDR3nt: TGTGCCAGCAGCGTAGGAGATAGCGGGGGTCGCAATGAGCAGTTCTTC
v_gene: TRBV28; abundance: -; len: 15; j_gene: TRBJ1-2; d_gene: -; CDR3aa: CASSPGTGLNYGYTF; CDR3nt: TGTGCCAGCAGTCCCGGGACCGGCCTAAACTATGGCTACACCTTC
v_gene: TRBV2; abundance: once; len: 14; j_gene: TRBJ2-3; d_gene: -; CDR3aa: CASSSVGLTDTQYF; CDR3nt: TGTGCCAGCAGTTCAGTGGGATTGACAGATACGCAGTATTTT
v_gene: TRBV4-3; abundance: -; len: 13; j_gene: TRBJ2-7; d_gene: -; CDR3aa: CASSQDNFYEQYF; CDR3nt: TGCGCCAGCAGCCAAGATAACTTCTACGAGCAGTACTTC
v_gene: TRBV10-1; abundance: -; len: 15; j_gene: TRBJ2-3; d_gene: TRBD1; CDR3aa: CASSEAGGTTDTQYF; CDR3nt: TGCGCCAGCAGTGAAGCAGGGGGTACTACAGATACGCAGTATTTT
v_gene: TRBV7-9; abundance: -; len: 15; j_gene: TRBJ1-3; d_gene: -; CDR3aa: CASSLLEDRRNTIYF; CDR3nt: TGTGCCAGCAGCTTATTGGAAGACAGGAGAAACACCATATATTTT
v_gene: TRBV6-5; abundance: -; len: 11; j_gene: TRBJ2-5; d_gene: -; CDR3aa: CASSWRETQYF; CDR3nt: TGTGCCAGCAGTTGGCGAGAGACCCAGTACTTC
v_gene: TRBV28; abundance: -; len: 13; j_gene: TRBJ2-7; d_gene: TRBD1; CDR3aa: CASRRQGVVEQYF; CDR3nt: TGTGCCAGCAGAAGACAGGGGGTCGTCGAGCAGTACTTC
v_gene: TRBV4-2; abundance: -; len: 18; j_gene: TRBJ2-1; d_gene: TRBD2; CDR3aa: CASSQDILAGSSYNEQFF; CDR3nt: TGTGCCAGCAGCCAAGATATCTTAGCGGGGTCTTCCTACAATGAGCAGTTCTTC